This T cell receptor (beta chain) derives from a study of CD8 T cells in ankylosing spondylitis. The CDR3 totals 14 residues. V gave up 3 bases and J gave up 3 bases, with 12 bases separating them. Germline CDR1 SQVTM, CDR2 ANQGSEA. In its sample, this clonotype was seen many times. What it binds is not known. General study points: Apparently characteristic of ankylosing spondylitis blood was a TCR beta motif (about eight highly homologous variants). In ankylosing spondylitis patients, matched synovial fluid reportedly showed significant enrichment of disease-linked clones.

Generation of TCR beta libraries employed quantitative 5'-RACE incorporating molecular barcodes. TCRdb re-analysed the 5' RACE reads in MiXCR, keeping a single row per CDR3 protein. Of roughly 130,000 distinct CDR3 sequences in the sample, 7% are singletons; the top ten hold 9% to 15%. The TCR was taken from a male donor with ankylosing spondylitis or in good health (not recorded which). Sequencing used blood, either unsorted or a sorted T cell fraction (not recorded which). The chain uses TRBV29-1 and TRBJ2-1, with a tentative D call TRBD2 (5 bases). In DNA form, the CDR3 reads TGCAGCGTTGACGGTGGGAGTTTCTACAATGAGCAGTTCTTC. Amino acid sequence: CSVDGGSFYNEQFF.